A single sample is the source of the 32 T cell receptor beta chains below, sequenced in a study of blood T cell dynamics during melanoma immunotherapy. Time point of the sample: pre-treatment baseline. Assay used: immunoSEQ multiplex PCR; TCRdb lists only in-frame clones, some missing. The table includes about 9,900 clones, 65% to 90% detected once. The material was blood, obtained from a patient treated with checkpoint blockade. These TCRs come from a human donor with melanoma.

The table lists this clone with a count of one. The V and J genes are TRBV5-4 and TRBJ2-5; 12 nucleotides line up with TRBD1. Germline CDR1 and CDR2: SGHNT and YYREEE (reference sequence). This CDR3 is built from 17 residues. Losses at the gene ends were 4 bases for V and 4 bases for J; bases not matched to a gene: 11. The CDR3 nucleotides are TGTGCCAGCAGCCCATCCACCGGGACAGGGGGCCTAGAGACCCAGTACTTC. Amino acid sequence: CASSPSTGTGGLETQYF. Using reference TRBV5-4 and TRBJ2-5 for the parts outside the CDR3, the full variable domain is ETGVTQSPTHLIKTRGQQVTLRCSSQSGHNTVSWYQQALGQGPQFIFQYYREEENGRGNFPPRFSGLQFPNYSSELNVNALELDDSALYLCASSPSTGTGGLETQYFGPGTRLLVL.

The rearrangement links TRBV13 to TRBJ2-1; D might be TRBD1 (6 bases). The CDR3 spans 16 residues. V was clipped by 5 bases and J by 0 bases, with 14 bases between them. Germline V lookup: CDR1 PRHDT, CDR2 FYEKMQ (reference sequence). The CDR3 reads CASSTERGSSYNEQFF. The CDR3 nucleotides are TGTGCCAGCAGCACTGAAAGGGGGAGCTCCTACAATGAGCAGTTCTTC.

The genes are TRBV6-4 and TRBJ1-5; D gene unclear. The CDR3 contains 16 residues. Germline-derived CDR1 and CDR2 are MRHNA and SNTAGT. The ends were cut back, 2 bases at V and 3 bases at J, with 14 bases in the middle. The CDR3 protein is CASSDTYGRFNQPQHF. The CDR3 DNA follows: TGTGCCAGCAGTGACACCTACGGACGCTTCAATCAGCCCCAGCATTTT.

The rearrangement uses TRBV7-8 and TRBJ2-7; D may be TRBD1 (6 bases). Germline CDR1 SGHVS, CDR2 FQNEAQ. V lost 5 bases and J 2 bases, leaving 13 bases between the germline ends. The CDR3 is made up of 14 amino acids. DNA for the CDR3: TGTGCCAGCAGCACCCGGACAGAGACCTACGAGCAGTACTTC. This sequence encodes CASSTRTETYEQYF.

This sequence joins TRBV7-6 and TRBJ2-5; 8 bases are a match to TRBD1. This CDR3 has 14 residues. Germline V lookup: CDR1 SGHVS, CDR2 FNYEAQ. V was pared by 4 bases and J by 5 bases, with 6 bases of the junction left unmatched. DNA of the CDR3: TGTGCCAGCAGCTCAGAGACAGGGGTCGAGACCCAGTACTTC. It codes for CASSSETGVETQYF.

The chain is built from TRBV27 and TRBJ1-1, with D maybe TRBD1 (6 bases). The CDR3 spans 16 residues. CDR1 is MNHEY and CDR2 is SMNVEV in the germline V gene (reference sequence). V was pared by 0 bases and J by 7 bases, with 18 bases between. This CDR3 reads CASSLSIGGAHGEAFF. In DNA form, the CDR3 reads TGTGCCAGCAGTTTATCGATCGGGGGGGCGCATGGTGAAGCTTTCTTT.

A single count supports this clone. This chain links TRBV10-3 with TRBJ2-3, with 16 bases matching TRBD2. This CDR3 has 16 amino acids. Losses at the gene ends were 6 bases for V and 4 bases for J; bases not matched to a gene: 4. CDR1 is ENHRY, CDR2 SYGVKD, per germline. CDR3 bases: TGTGCCATCAGACCGGGACTAGCGGGGGGGCCAGATACGCAGTATTTT. This sequence encodes CAIRPGLAGGPDTQYF.

The rearrangement uses TRBV29-1 and TRBJ2-2; possibly TRBD1 for D (5 bases). CDR1 is SQVTM, CDR2 ANQGSEA, per germline. The CDR3 contains 16 residues. The V end lost 2 bases, the J end lost 5 bases, and 18 bases lay between the germline ends. The CDR3 DNA sequence: TGCAGCGTTGAAAGCAGGGAAAGTTTATTGACCGGGGAGCTGTTTTTT. This gives the protein CSVESRESLLTGELFF.

This chain uses TRBV9 with TRBJ2-3; D is unclear. Trimming shortened V by 3 bases and J by 1 base, and 9 bases separated the two germline ends. The CDR3 covers 14 residues. Germline V gene sequence: CDR1 SGDLS, CDR2 YYNGEE. CDR3 in amino acids: CASSETSRTDTQYF. The CDR3 DNA sequence: TGTGCCAGCAGCGAGACTTCCCGCACAGATACGCAGTATTTT.

V is TRBV5-1 and J is TRBJ2-1; D is undetermined. Trimming removed 0 bases at V and 2 bases at J, with 12 bases between. CDR3 length equals 16 residues. Germline assignment: CDR1 SGHRS and CDR2 YFSETQ. The CDR3 DNA reads TGCGCCAGCAGCTTGGCCCCAAGACCAACCTACAATGAGCAGTTCTTC. Translated, it gives CASSLAPRPTYNEQFF.

The V gene is TRBV6-5, the J gene TRBJ1-1; D not certain. V was pared by 6 bases and J by 1 base, with 6 bases between. This CDR3 has 12 amino acids. CDR1 MNHEY and CDR2 SVGAGI come from the germline V gene. The CDR3 region has the DNA TGTGCCAGCAGGTACACGAACACTGAAGCTTTCTTT. Protein sequence: CASRYTNTEAFF.

The rearrangement uses TRBV10-3 and TRBJ2-7, with TRBD1 identical over 9 bases. CDR3 length: 14 amino acids. After removal of 0 bases from V and 3 bases from J, the junction contained 0 bases not matched to a gene. In germline, CDR1 is ENHRY, CDR2 SYGVKD. The CDR3 sequence is CAISESGQGYEQYF. In DNA form, the CDR3 reads TGTGCCATCAGTGAGTCGGGACAGGGCTACGAGCAGTACTTC.

The chain couples TRBV6-6 to TRBJ1-1; 8 bases are shared with TRBD1. The V and J ends lost 4 bases and 12 bases, in that order; junction bases with no gene match: 7. The length of the CDR3 is 12 residues. Germline CDR1 reads MNHNY; CDR2 reads SVGAGI (reference sequence). CDR3 DNA: TGTGCCAGCAGTTTCGGGGGACAGGATCCTTTCTTT. It codes for CASSFGGQDPFF.

The rearrangement links TRBV2 to TRBJ2-5; possibly TRBD1 or TRBD2 for D (6 bases each). There are 15 residues in the CDR3. Germline V lookup: CDR1 SNHLY, CDR2 FYNNEI. V was shortened by 2 bases and J by 5 bases, with 15 bases between the two germline ends. The CDR3 loop is CASSETWRDNETQYF. In DNA, the CDR3 is TGTGCCAGCAGTGAAACGTGGAGGGACAACGAGACCCAGTACTTC.

In this sample, this clone turned up once. J is TRBJ2-6 and V is TRBV6-5; 7 bases agree with TRBD1. The CDR3 covers 15 residues. Germline CDR1 MNHEY, CDR2 SVGAGI. V lost 10 bases and J lost 4; bases outside the gene matches: 10. The CDR3 here is CATLHRGMGANVLTF. The CDR3 DNA reads as TGTGCCACCCTCCACAGGGGTATGGGGGCCAACGTCCTGACTTTC.

In DNA form, the CDR3 reads TGTGCCAGCTCACCACCGGGCGCGGAGACCCAGTACTTC. It translates to CASSPPGAETQYF. V usage is TRBV18 and J usage is TRBJ2-5; no clear D. The germline gives CDR1 KGHSH, CDR2 LQKENI. The CDR3 is 13 residues long. V gave up 0 bases and J gave up 5 bases, with 7 bases separating them.

The V gene is TRBV18, the J gene TRBJ1-5, with D tentatively TRBD1 (5 bases). V was cut by 5 bases and J by 3 bases, with 11 bases left in between. CDR3 length: 14 amino acids. CDR1 and CDR2 (germline): KGHSH, LQKENI. The CDR3 spells CASSEGRNNQPQHF. CDR3 nucleotide sequence: TGTGCCAGCTCAGAGGGGCGGAACAATCAGCCCCAGCATTTT.

Written as DNA, the CDR3 is TGTGCCTGGAGGGGACTAGCGGGGAGTGAGCAGTTCTTC. Its protein product is CAWRGLAGSEQFF. The rearrangement uses TRBV30 and TRBJ2-1; 13 bases align to TRBD2. Germline V gives CDR1 GTSNPN, CDR2 SVGIG (reference sequence). This CDR3 is 13 amino acids long. Unmatched junction bases numbered 2, after V lost 3 bases and J lost 9 bases.

Of note for this clone: This sample also contains other DNA sequences that code for the same CDR3. The chain has TRBV27 and TRBJ2-5; possible D gene TRBD1, 5 bases. The germline CDR1 and CDR2 sequences are MNHEY and SMNVEV (reference sequence). The CDR3 covers 13 residues. Trimming cost V 5 bases and J 5 bases, with 12 bases left between them. This CDR3 is CASSQRGRETQYF. The CDR3 DNA reads TGTGCCAGCAGTCAAAGGGGCCGGGAGACCCAGTACTTC.

This clone was picked up a small number of times. The rearrangement joins TRBV11-3 to TRBJ1-1, with D possibly TRBD1 on 5 matching bases. CDR1 is SGHNT and CDR2 is YENEEA in the germline V gene. V was shortened by 5 bases and J by 0 bases, with 7 bases between the two germline ends. The CDR3 spans 13 residues. CDR3 amino acids: CASSDRLNTEAFF. As DNA, the CDR3 is TGTGCCAGCAGCGACAGATTGAACACTGAAGCTTTCTTT.

V and J are TRBV7-2 and TRBJ1-1; a possible D gene is TRBD1 (5 bases). Trimming pared 2 bases from V and 0 bases from J, leaving 13 bases between. Looked up from germline, CDR1 is SGHTA and CDR2 is FQGNSA. This CDR3 has 16 amino acids. For the CDR3, the DNA is TGTGCCAGCAGCTTATTGTGGGGCAGGGTGAACACTGAAGCTTTCTTT. It codes for CASSLLWGRVNTEAFF.

The chain links TRBV7-9 to TRBJ2-3; D not resolved. Germline-derived CDR1 and CDR2 are SEHNR and FQNEAQ (reference sequence). V was trimmed by 6 bases and J by 0 bases, leaving 7 bases between them. This CDR3 region has 13 residues. Here the CDR3 reads CASRYDSTDTQYF. In nucleotides, the CDR3 is TGTGCCAGCAGGTACGACAGCACAGATACGCAGTATTTT.

The J gene is TRBJ2-1, the V gene TRBV7-9; D not certain. There are 15 residues in the CDR3. Trimming left V 2 bases short and J 2 bases short, with 10 bases between. Germline V lookup: CDR1 SEHNR, CDR2 FQNEAQ (reference sequence). The CDR3, as DNA: TGTGCCAGCAGCTTATTAGTGGGTCCCTACAATGAGCAGTTCTTC. Protein sequence: CASSLLVGPYNEQFF.

The rearrangement joins TRBV6-5 to TRBJ1-5, with a possible D match to TRBD1 (6 bases). There are 15 residues in the CDR3. Per germline, CDR1 MNHEY and CDR2 SVGAGI. Trimming removed 2 bases at V and 2 bases at J, with 10 bases between. The CDR3 protein is CASSYARGGNQPQHF. CDR3 DNA sequence: TGTGCCAGCAGTTACGCCAGGGGCGGCAATCAGCCCCAGCATTTT.

The chain has TRBV19 and TRBJ2-7, with D perhaps given as TRBD1 or TRBD2 (5 bases each). Trimming took 5 bases from V and 0 from J, leaving 14 bases between them. The CDR3 length is 15 residues. CDR1 LNHDA and CDR2 SQIVND come from the germline V gene (reference sequence). The CDR3 DNA follows: TGTGCCAGTAGTCTCGAGGGCAGGGCCTCCTACGAGCAGTACTTC. It specifies CASSLEGRASYEQYF.

V gene TRBV9 combines with J gene TRBJ1-4, with 9 bases lining up with TRBD1. The V and J ends lost 4 bases and 6 bases, in that order; junction bases with no gene match: 7. The CDR3 runs 15 residues. Germline assignment: CDR1 SGDLS and CDR2 YYNGEE. The CDR3: CASSTRQGEDEKLFF. CDR3 DNA sequence: TGTGCCAGCAGCACCAGACAGGGGGAAGATGAAAAACTGTTTTTT.

The V call is TRBV6-5, the J call TRBJ2-1, with D uncertain. Per germline, CDR1 MNHEY and CDR2 SVGAGI. CDR3 length: 11 amino acids. Trimming removed 3 bases at V and 8 bases at J, with 5 bases between. This CDR3 is CASSYRYEQFF. The CDR3 coding sequence is TGTGCCAGCAGTTATAGGTATGAGCAGTTCTTC.

Notes on this clone: The sample contains more than one DNA sequence encoding this CDR3. The chain employs TRBV7-3 and TRBJ1-5; 8 bases are a match to TRBD1. Per the germline V gene, CDR1 is SGHTA and CDR2 is FQGTGA. The trim removed 5 bases at V and 4 bases at J, leaving 7 bases unmatched. This CDR3 is built from 15 residues. CDR3 nucleotide sequence: TGTGCCAGCAGCCCAGGACAGGGCAAGAATCAGCCCCAGCATTTT. Translating gives CASSPGQGKNQPQHF.

This chain uses TRBV6-5 with TRBJ2-7; the D call may be TRBD1 or TRBD2 (5 bases each). CDR1 is MNHEY, CDR2 SVGAGI, per germline. CDR3 length: 13 amino acids. V lost 6 bases and J lost 6, with 15 bases in between. This CDR3 reads CASSLGRATEQYF. CDR3 DNA sequence: TGTGCCAGCAGCCTGGGGCGGGCTACCGAGCAGTACTTC.

The rearrangement uses TRBV6-1 and TRBJ2-7, with 8 bases that match TRBD1. V trimming: 7 bases; J trimming: 3 bases; junction bases outside the gene matches: 5. Germline loops: CDR1 MNHNS, CDR2 SASEGT. This CDR3 region has 13 residues. The CDR3 spells CASTPGTGYEQYF. CDR3 DNA sequence: TGTGCCAGCACCCCCGGGACAGGCTACGAGCAGTACTTC.

This chain connects TRBV6-5 to TRBJ1-1; no firm D call. The CDR3 has 15 residues. Germline lookup yields CDR1 MNHEY and CDR2 SVGAGI. Trimming took off 5 bases at V and 0 bases at J, with 13 bases between the two ends. The CDR3, as DNA: TGTGCCAGCAGTAAAATCTCCCCCATGAACACTGAAGCTTTCTTT. Protein sequence: CASSKISPMNTEAFF.

The CDR3 sequence is CASSLAGDRTDTQYF. The CDR3 nucleotides are TGCGCCAGCAGCTTGGCGGGGGATCGCACAGATACGCAGTATTTT. The rearrangement uses TRBV5-1 and TRBJ2-3, with D possibly being TRBD2 (6 bases). V lost 0 bases and J 1 base, leaving 9 bases between the germline ends. The germline CDR1 and CDR2 sequences are SGHRS and YFSETQ. This CDR3 contains 15 residues.